Below are 9 T cell receptor beta chains sequenced from a single sample in a study of blood T cell repertoires in COVID-19. Sequencing used immunoSEQ multiplex PCR; TCRdb keeps in-frame clones, though not all of them. The sample consists of fewer than 200,000 clones, approximately 85% of them appearing once. Sequenced input: peripheral blood. The receptors were gathered from a woman between 50 and 59 years old with COVID-19, enrolled during active disease.

The chain joins TRBV5-1 to TRBJ2-3; weak D call: TRBD2 (5 bases). The CDR3 is 15 residues long. The ends were cut back, 0 bases at V and 1 base at J, with 9 bases in the middle. Germline assignment: CDR1 SGHRS and CDR2 YFSETQ. CDR3: CASSLAPGGTDTQYF. Written as DNA, the CDR3 is TGCGCCAGCAGCTTGGCCCCCGGGGGCACAGATACGCAGTATTTT.

The V call is TRBV6-6, the J call TRBJ1-1; D is unresolved. Trimming left V 4 bases short and J 1 base short, with 7 bases between. The CDR3 extends over 13 amino acids. Germline assignment: CDR1 MNHNY and CDR2 SVGAGI (reference sequence). The CDR3 region has the DNA TGTGCCAGCAGTTTCGGGGAGAACACTGAAGCTTTCTTT. This codes for CASSFGENTEAFF.

The rearrangement uses TRBV29-1 and TRBJ1-2; TRBD1 matches at 9 bases. The ends lost 7 bases at V and 6 bases at J; junction bases unmatched: 12. Germline values: CDR1 SQVTM, CDR2 ANQGSEA. CDR3 length: 14 amino acids. The CDR3 reads CSAWGQGGQNGYTF. The CDR3 region has the DNA TGCAGCGCATGGGGACAGGGAGGGCAGAATGGCTACACCTTC. Supplemented by reference TRBV29-1 and TRBJ1-2, the full variable domain reads SAVISQKPSRDICQRGTSLTIQCQVDSQVTMMFWYRQQPGQSLTLIATANQGSEATYESGFVIDKFPISRPNLTFSTLTVSNMSPEDSSIYLCSAWGQGGQNGYTFGSGTRLTVV.

This clone was detected only once. V usage is TRBV15 and J usage is TRBJ2-7, with 8 positions matching TRBD2. Looked up from germline, CDR1 is LNHNV and CDR2 is YYDKDF (reference sequence). V gave up 8 bases and J gave up 6 bases; unmatched junction bases: 15. CDR3 length: 15 residues. Written as DNA, the CDR3 is TGTGCCACCCGAAACGGGGGGGCCACAAGGGGCGAGCAGTACTTC. Its translation is CATRNGGATRGEQYF.

The rearrangement links TRBV2 to TRBJ1-5; the D gene is possibly TRBD1 (5 bases). Between the trimmed V and J ends, which lost 3 bases and 6 bases, there was a span of 9 bases. The length of the CDR3 is 13 residues. Germline lookup yields CDR1 SNHLY and CDR2 FYNNEI. The CDR3 reads CASSDRDSQPQHF. In nucleotides, the CDR3 is TGTGCCAGCAGTGACAGGGATAGTCAGCCCCAGCATTTT.

The V and J genes are TRBV4-3 and TRBJ1-6; a weak D match, TRBD1 (6 bases). The CDR3 runs to 15 residues. CDR1 is LGHNA and CDR2 is YSLEER in the germline V gene. V shed 2 bases and J shed 10 bases, with 15 bases lying between them. CDR3 bases: TGCGCCAGCAGCCAATACCGACAGGTCTGGTCACCCCTCCACTTT. It yields the protein CASSQYRQVWSPLHF.

The chain has TRBV18 and TRBJ2-7, with D possibly matching TRBD1 (6 bases). Germline V CDR1 and CDR2: KGHSH, LQKENI. This CDR3 spans 13 amino acids. V lost 3 bases and J lost 6, with 12 bases in between. Written as DNA, the CDR3 is TGTGCCAGCTCACCGGGACCAGGGGCCGAGCAGTACTTC. Protein sequence: CASSPGPGAEQYF.

The chain carries TRBV30 and TRBJ2-5; D might be TRBD1 (6 bases). CDR3 size: 13 residues. Trimming stripped 2 bases from V and 2 bases from J, with 9 bases between. Germline values: CDR1 GTSNPN, CDR2 SVGIG (reference sequence). The CDR3 DNA is TGTGCCTGGAGTCGGCAGGGGCAAGAGACCCAGTACTTC. As protein: CAWSRQGQETQYF.

This chain uses TRBV27 with TRBJ2-5; possible D gene TRBD2, 5 bases. This CDR3 contains 14 residues. V shed 5 bases and J shed 2 bases, with 12 bases lying between them. CDR1 and CDR2 from the germline V gene are MNHEY and SMNVEV (reference sequence). CDR3 amino acids: CASSPLGLQETQYF. Written as DNA, the CDR3 is TGTGCCAGCAGTCCCCTCGGACTGCAAGAGACCCAGTACTTC.